This T cell receptor (beta chain) derives from a study of shared clonotypes between healthy human individuals. CDR1 is MNHNS and CDR2 is SASEGT in the germline V gene. After removal of 1 base from V and 4 bases from J, the junction contained 8 bases not matched to a gene. The CDR3 runs 16 residues. TCRdb's table, derived via immunoSEQ multiplex PCR, lists solely in-frame clones and lacks some. The table lists about 1 million clones, about 75% of them singletons, with 1.5% in the top ten. The sample was memory CD4+ T cells sorted from blood. The subset is: CD45RA-negative fraction. The TCR comes from a man younger than 35 in good health. The chain joins TRBV6-1 to TRBJ2-5, with 8 bases aligning to TRBD1. The CDR3 reads CASSEGRGQLSETQYF. DNA for the CDR3: TGTGCCAGCAGTGAAGGCAGGGGGCAGCTATCAGAGACCCAGTACTTC.